This TCR beta chain appears in the sequencing data of a study of CD8 T cells in ankylosing spondylitis. Whole-study findings and limits: The authors found the disease-linked clones to be CD8+ and relatively rare in peripheral blood. Matched ankylosing spondylitis synovial fluid reportedly showed significant enrichment of disease-linked clones. Previous work reported some of these motif variants in the synovial fluid and blood of reactive arthritis. It appeared that ankylosing spondylitis blood was characterized by a TCR beta motif of under ten highly homologous variants.

Concerning this clonotype: Its specificity is not known.

Using its own MiXCR run on the 5' RACE reads, TCRdb lists one record per CDR3 protein. Counted here are approximately 220,000 distinct CDR3 sequences, approximately 20% occurring once; the ten biggest clones make up approximately 42%. CDR3 size: 16 residues. J gave up 3 bases and V 1 base, and 4 bases lay outside the gene matches. Germline CDR1 reads SEHNR; CDR2 reads FQNEAQ (reference sequence). The sequence came from a male donor with ankylosing spondylitis. This chain links TRBV7-9 with TRBJ1-5, with 9 bases aligning to TRBD1. Sequenced material: blood, either unsorted or a sorted T cell fraction (not recorded which). The CDR3 bases are TGTGCCAGCAGCTTAGGAGGGACAGGGTACAATCAGCCCCAGCATTTT. Its protein is CASSLGGTGYNQPQHF.